A selection of T cell receptor beta chains follows, all from one sample in a study of T cell responses to AZD1222 COVID-19 vaccine. This table comes from immunoSEQ multiplex PCR, and its TCRdb copy is limited to in-frame clones, with some not included. The data contain 150,000 to 200,000 clones, 85% to 95% of them seen just once; the ten biggest clones take up just over 5%. The material was peripheral blood, obtained 28 days after the second AZD1222 dose. The receptors derive from an adult who received the AZD1222 COVID-19 vaccine. Each CDR3 is given with its conserved first and last residue. Each record gives: D gene, clone size, J gene, V gene, CDR3 protein, CDR3 DNA. D genes are given only for firm matches. Where a row states a size, it is once, few, many or the class of an expanded clone; other rows omit it.

TRBD2 . TRBJ2-1 TRBV24-1 CATSDSTSGANEQFF TGTGCCACCAGTGATTCCACTAGCGGGGCTAATGAGCAGTTCTTC
. . TRBJ1-1 TRBV29-1 CSVNRFNTEAFF TGCAGCGTTAACAGATTCAACACTGAAGCTTTCTTT
. . TRBJ2-1 TRBV7-6 CASSSVQGKSSYNEQFF TGTGCCAGCAGCTCCGTCCAGGGCAAGAGCTCCTACAATGAGCAGTTCTTC
. . TRBJ2-1 TRBV9 CASSVGGLNNEQFF TGTGCCAGCAGCGTAGGAGGACTAAACAATGAGCAGTTCTTC
TRBD2 . TRBJ2-7 TRBV11-3 CASSFREEGRRYEQYF TGTGCCAGCAGCTTCCGGGAGGAAGGGCGACGCTACGAGCAGTACTTC
TRBD1 . TRBJ1-1 TRBV29-1 CSVSGQGVEAFF TGCAGCGTTTCCGGACAGGGGGTTGAAGCTTTCTTT
. . TRBJ1-6 TRBV7-8 CASSRTASSYNSPLHF TGTGCCAGCAGCCGGACAGCTAGCTCCTATAATTCACCCCTCCACTTT
. . TRBJ1-1 TRBV2 CASSYTTGQSTEAFF TGTGCCAGCAGCTACACCACTGGACAGAGCACTGAAGCTTTCTTT
. . TRBJ1-4 TRBV2 CASRTKGRATNEKLFF TGTGCCAGCAGAACAAAGGGACGGGCAACTAATGAAAAACTGTTTTTT
. . TRBJ1-3 TRBV12-3/TRBV12-4 CASSPPGNTIYF TGTGCCAGCAGTCCCCCCGGAAACACCATATATTTT
TRBD2 once TRBJ2-7 TRBV5-1 CASSPGLAGTYEQYF TGCGCCAGCAGCCCGGGACTAGCGGGAACGTACGAGCAGTACTTC
TRBD2 few TRBJ2-1 TRBV12-5 CASGLVTSGYNEQFF TGTGCTAGTGGTTTGGTCACTAGCGGGTACAATGAGCAGTTCTTC
. . TRBJ2-3 TRBV3-1/TRBV3-2 CASSPLGSGDTQYF TGTGCCAGCAGCCCCCTTGGATCCGGAGATACGCAGTATTTT
TRBD2 . TRBJ2-1 TRBV29-1 CSVELRTGLAGDEQFF TGCAGCGTTGAATTACGAACGGGACTAGCGGGGGATGAGCAGTTCTTC
. . TRBJ2-3 TRBV19 CASSISGGADTQYF TGTGCCAGTAGTATTAGCGGAGGCGCAGATACGCAGTATTTT
. . TRBJ2-7 TRBV28 CASIDQGRFSEQYF TGTGCCAGCATCGACCAGGGGAGGTTTTCCGAGCAGTACTTC
TRBD1 . TRBJ1-2 TRBV27 CASSEGQGTYGYTF TGTGCCAGCAGTGAGGGACAGGGGACCTATGGCTACACCTTC
. . TRBJ2-1 TRBV19 CASSIRVNEQFF TGTGCCAGTAGTATACGAGTGAATGAGCAGTTCTTC
TRBD1 . TRBJ2-6 TRBV19 CASTTGAGANVLTF TGTGCCAGTACCACAGGGGCGGGGGCCAACGTCCTGACTTTC
. . TRBJ2-7 TRBV25-1 CASSVSYEQYF TGTGCCAGCAGTGTGTCCTACGAGCAGTACTTC
TRBD1 . TRBJ1-3 TRBV30 CAWRLQGAGNTIYF TGTGCCTGGAGATTACAGGGGGCTGGAAACACCATATATTTT
. . TRBJ1-5 TRBV4-1 CASSQGPMGQPQHF TGCGCCAGCAGCCAAGGACCGATGGGGCAGCCCCAGCATTTT